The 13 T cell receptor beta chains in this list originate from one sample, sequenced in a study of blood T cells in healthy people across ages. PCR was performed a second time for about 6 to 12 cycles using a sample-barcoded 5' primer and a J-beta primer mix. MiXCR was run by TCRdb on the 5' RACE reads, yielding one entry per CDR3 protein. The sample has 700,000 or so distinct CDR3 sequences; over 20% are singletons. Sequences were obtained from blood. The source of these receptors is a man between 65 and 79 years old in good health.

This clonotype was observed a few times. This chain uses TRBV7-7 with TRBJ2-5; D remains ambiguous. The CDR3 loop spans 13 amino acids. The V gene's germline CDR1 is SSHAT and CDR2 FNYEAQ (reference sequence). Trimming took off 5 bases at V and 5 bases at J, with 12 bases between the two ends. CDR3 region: CASSANTRETQYF. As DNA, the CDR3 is TGTGCCAGCAGCGCCAACACTCGGGAGACCCAGTACTTC.

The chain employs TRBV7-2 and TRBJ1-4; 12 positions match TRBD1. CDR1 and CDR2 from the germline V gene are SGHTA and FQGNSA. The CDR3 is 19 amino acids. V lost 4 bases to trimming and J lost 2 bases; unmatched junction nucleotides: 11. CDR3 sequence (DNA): TGTGCCAGCAGCTCACGATCGGGGACAGGGGGCCTGACTAATGAAAAACTGTTTTTT. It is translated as CASSSRSGTGGLTNEKLFF.

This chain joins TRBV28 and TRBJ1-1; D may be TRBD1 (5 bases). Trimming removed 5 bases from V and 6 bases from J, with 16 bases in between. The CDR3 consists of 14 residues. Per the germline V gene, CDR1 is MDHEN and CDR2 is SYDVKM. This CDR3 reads CASSPTPRQSEAFF. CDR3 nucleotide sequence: TGTGCCAGCAGTCCCACCCCCAGACAGTCTGAAGCTTTCTTT.

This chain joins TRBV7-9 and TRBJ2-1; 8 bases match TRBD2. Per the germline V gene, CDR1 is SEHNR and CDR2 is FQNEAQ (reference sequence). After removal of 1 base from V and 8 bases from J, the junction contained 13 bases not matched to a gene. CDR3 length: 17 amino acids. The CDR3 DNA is TGTGCCAGCAGCTTAGGGGGGACTAGTAGGACTTTCGATGAGCAGTTCTTC. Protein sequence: CASSLGGTSRTFDEQFF. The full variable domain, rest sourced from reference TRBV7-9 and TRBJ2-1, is DTGVSQNPRHKITKRGQNVTFRCDPISEHNRLYWYRQTLGQGPEFLTYFQNEAQLEKSRLLSDRFSAERPKGSFSTLEIQRTEQGDSAMYLCASSLGGTSRTFDEQFFGPGTRLTVL.

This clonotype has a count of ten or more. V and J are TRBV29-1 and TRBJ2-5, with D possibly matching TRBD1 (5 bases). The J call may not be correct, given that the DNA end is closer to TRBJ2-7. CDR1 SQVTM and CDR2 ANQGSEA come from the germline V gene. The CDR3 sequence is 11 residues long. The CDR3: CSVGQSYEQYF. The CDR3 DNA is TGCAGCGTTGGACAGTCCTACGAGCAGTACTTC.

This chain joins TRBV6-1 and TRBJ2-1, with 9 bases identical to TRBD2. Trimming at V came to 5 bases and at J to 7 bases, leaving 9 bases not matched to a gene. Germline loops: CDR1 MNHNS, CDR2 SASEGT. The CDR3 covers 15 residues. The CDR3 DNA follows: TGTGCCAGCAGTCCCATAGCGGGGGAAGGGAATGAGCAGTTCTTC. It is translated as CASSPIAGEGNEQFF.

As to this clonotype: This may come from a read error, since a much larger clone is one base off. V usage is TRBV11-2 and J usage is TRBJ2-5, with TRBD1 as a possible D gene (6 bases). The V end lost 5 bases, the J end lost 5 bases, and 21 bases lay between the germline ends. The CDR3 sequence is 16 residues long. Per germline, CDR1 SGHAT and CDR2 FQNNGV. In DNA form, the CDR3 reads TGTGCCAGCAGCCATAGTGTGGGTGCAGGGGAGGAGACCCAGTACTTC. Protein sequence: CASSHSVGAGEETQYF.

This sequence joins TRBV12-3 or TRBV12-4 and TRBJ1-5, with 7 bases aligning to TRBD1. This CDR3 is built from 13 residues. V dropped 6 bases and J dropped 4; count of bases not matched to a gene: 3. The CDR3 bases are TGTGCCAGCAGGGAACAGGGGAATCAGCCCCAGCATTTT. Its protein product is CASREQGNQPQHF.

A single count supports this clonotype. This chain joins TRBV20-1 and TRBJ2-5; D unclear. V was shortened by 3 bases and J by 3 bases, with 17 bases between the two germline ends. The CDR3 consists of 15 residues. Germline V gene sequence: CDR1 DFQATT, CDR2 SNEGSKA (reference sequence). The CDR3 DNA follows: TGCAGTGCTAGGGTCGATAGGTCGACAAAAGAGACCCAGTACTTC. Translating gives CSARVDRSTKETQYF.

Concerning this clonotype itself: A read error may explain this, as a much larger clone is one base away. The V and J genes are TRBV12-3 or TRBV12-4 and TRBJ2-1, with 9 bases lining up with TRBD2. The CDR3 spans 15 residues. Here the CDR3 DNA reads TGTGCCGGCAGTTTCGGTAGCGGGGGCCTTAATGAGCAGTTCTTC. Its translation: CAGSFGSGGLNEQFF.

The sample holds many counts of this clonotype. This CDR3 is CASSTGNYGYTF. The CDR3 DNA sequence: TGTGCCAGCAGTACCGGGAACTATGGCTACACCTTC. The genes are TRBV28 and TRBJ1-2; no firm D call. In germline, CDR1 is MDHEN, CDR2 SYDVKM. The CDR3 is 12 amino acids. The V end lost 5 bases, the J end lost 2 bases, and 6 bases lay between the germline ends.

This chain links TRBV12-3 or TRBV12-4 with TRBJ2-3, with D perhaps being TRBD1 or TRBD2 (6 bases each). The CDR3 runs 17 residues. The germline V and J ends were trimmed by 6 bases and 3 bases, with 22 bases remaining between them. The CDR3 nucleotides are TGTGCCAGCAGCGTCGATTACGGGGGCAGGGGTACAGATACGCAGTATTTT. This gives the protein CASSVDYGGRGTDTQYF.

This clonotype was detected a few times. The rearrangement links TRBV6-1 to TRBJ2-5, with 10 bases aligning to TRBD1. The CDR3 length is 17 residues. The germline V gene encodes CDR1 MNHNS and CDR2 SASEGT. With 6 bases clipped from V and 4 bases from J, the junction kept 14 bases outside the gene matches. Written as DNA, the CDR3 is TGTGCCAGCAGGAACACTCCCCGGACAGGGGGTAGAGAGACCCAGTACTTC. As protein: CASRNTPRTGGRETQYF.